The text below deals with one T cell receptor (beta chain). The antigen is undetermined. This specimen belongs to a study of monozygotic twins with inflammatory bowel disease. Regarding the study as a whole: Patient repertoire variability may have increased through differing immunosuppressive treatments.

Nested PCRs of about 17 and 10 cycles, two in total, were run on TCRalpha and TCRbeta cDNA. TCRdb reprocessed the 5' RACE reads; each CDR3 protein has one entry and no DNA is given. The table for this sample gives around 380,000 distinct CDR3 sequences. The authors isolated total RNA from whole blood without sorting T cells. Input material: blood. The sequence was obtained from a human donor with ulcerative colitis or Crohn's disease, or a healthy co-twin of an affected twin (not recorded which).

The CDR3 region is CASREAGVGQPQHF. V usage is TRBV3-1 and J usage is TRBJ1-5. Looked up from germline, CDR1 is LGHDT and CDR2 is YNNKEL (reference sequence). The CDR3 is 14 amino acids.